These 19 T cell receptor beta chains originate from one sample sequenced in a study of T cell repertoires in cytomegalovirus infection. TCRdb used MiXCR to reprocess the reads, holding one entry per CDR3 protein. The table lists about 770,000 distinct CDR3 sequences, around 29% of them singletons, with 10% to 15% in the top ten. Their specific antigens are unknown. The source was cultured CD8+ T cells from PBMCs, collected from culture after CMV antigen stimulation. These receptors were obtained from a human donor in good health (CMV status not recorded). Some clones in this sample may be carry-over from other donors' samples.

The CDR3 loop reads CAIGPQNYNEQFF. The CDR3 DNA is TGTGCCATAGGGCCACAGAACTACAATGAGCAGTTCTTC. J is TRBJ2-1 and V is TRBV10-3; D is uncertain. Trimming took 9 bases from V and 3 from J, leaving 12 bases between them. The CDR3 sequence is 13 residues long. Germline CDR1 ENHRY, CDR2 SYGVKD.

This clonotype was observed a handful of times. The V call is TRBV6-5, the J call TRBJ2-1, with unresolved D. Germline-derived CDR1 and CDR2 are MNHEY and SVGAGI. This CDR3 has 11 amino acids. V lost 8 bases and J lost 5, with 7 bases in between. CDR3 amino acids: CASERNNEQFF. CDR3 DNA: TGTGCCAGCGAGAGAAACAATGAGCAGTTCTTC.

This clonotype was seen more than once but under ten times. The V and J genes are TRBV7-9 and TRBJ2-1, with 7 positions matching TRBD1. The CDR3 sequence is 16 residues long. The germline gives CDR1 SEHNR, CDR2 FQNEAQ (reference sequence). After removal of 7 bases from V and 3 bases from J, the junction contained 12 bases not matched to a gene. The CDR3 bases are TGTGCCAGCATCCCTCTTCGGGACAGCGACTACAATGAGCAGTTCTTC. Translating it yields CASIPLRDSDYNEQFF.

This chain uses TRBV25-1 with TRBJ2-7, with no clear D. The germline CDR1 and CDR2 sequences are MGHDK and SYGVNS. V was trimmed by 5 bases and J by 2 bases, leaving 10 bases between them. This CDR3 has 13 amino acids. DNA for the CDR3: TGTGCCAGCAGTTCAGGTTGGCCCTACGAGCAGTACTTC. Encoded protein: CASSSGWPYEQYF.

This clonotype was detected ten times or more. The CDR3 reads CASSPAGAQETQYF. DNA for the CDR3: TGTGCCAGCAGTCCTGCGGGGGCCCAAGAGACCCAGTACTTC. This chain uses TRBV7-9 with TRBJ2-5; D is possibly TRBD2 (7 bases). V lost 6 bases, J lost 1 base, and 12 bases lay in between. Germline values: CDR1 SEHNR, CDR2 FQNEAQ (reference sequence). The CDR3 sequence is 14 residues long.

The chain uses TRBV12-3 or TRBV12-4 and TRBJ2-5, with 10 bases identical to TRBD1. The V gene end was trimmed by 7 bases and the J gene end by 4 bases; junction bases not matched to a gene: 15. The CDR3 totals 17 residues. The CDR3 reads CASNRGSRDRGRETQYF. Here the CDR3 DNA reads TGTGCCAGCAATAGGGGGAGCCGGGACAGGGGAAGAGAGACCCAGTACTTC.

CDR3 bases: TGCGCCAGCAGCCAAGATGGGGCAGTCGGCTACACCTTC. Its protein product is CASSQDGAVGYTF. This chain links TRBV4-1 with TRBJ1-2, with a weak D call TRBD1 (5 bases). V was pared by 0 bases and J by 8 bases, with 10 bases between. Germline CDR1 and CDR2: MGHRA and YSYEKL. The CDR3 is made up of 13 amino acids.

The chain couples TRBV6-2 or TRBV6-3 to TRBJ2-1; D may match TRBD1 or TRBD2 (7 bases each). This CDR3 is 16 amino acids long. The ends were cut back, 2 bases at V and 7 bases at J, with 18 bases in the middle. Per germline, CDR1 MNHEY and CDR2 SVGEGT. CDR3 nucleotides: TGTGCCAGCAGTTACGGCAGCGGGACAGTCGGAAATGAGCAGTTCTTC. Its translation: CASSYGSGTVGNEQFF.

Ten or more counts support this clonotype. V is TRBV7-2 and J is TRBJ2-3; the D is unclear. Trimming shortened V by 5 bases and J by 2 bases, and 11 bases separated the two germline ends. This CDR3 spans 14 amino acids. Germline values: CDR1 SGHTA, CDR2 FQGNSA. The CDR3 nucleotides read TGTGCCAGCAGCAATCTACCCATCACAGATACGCAGTATTTT. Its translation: CASSNLPITDTQYF.

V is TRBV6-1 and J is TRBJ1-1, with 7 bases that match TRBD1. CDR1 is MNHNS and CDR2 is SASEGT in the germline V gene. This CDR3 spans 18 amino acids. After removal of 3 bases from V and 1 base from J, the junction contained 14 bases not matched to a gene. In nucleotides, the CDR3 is TGTGCCAGCAGTGATAAGGACAGGACACCCCCTGGGAACACTGAAGCTTTCTTT. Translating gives CASSDKDRTPPGNTEAFF.

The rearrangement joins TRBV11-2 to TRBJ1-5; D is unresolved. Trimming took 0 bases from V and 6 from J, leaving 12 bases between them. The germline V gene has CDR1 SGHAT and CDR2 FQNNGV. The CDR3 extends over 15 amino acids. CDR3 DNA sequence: TGTGCCAGCAGCTTAGATGGAAAGGGCCGTCAGCCCCAGCATTTT. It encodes CASSLDGKGRQPQHF.

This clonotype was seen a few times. The CDR3 protein is CATSRDSSGGSGANVLTF. CDR3 DNA sequence: TGTGCCACCAGCAGAGATTCTAGCGGGGGCTCTGGGGCCAACGTCCTGACTTTC. The chain joins TRBV15 to TRBJ2-6; TRBD2 matches 10 bases. V gave up 0 bases and J gave up 0 bases; unmatched junction bases: 2. The CDR3 extends over 18 amino acids. The V gene's germline CDR1 is LNHNV and CDR2 YYDKDF (reference sequence).

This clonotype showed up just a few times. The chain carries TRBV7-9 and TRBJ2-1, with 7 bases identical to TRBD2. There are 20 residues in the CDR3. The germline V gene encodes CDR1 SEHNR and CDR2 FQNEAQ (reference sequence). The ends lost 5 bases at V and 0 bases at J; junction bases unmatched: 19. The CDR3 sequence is CASSAPQGSGTSSSYNEQFF. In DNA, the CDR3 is TGTGCCAGCAGCGCACCCCAAGGGAGCGGGACTTCCTCCTCCTACAATGAGCAGTTCTTC.

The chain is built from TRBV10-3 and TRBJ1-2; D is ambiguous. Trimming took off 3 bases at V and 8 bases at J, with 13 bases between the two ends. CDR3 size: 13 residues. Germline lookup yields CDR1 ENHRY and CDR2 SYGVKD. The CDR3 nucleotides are TGTGCCATCAGTGAAAGTTCGCAGAGGGGCTACACCTTC. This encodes CAISESSQRGYTF.

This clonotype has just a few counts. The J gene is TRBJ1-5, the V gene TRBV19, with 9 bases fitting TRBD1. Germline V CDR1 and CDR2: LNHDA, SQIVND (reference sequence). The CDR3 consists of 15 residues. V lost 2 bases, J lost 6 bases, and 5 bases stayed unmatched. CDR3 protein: CASSILGQGAQPQHF. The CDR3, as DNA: TGTGCCAGTAGTATATTGGGACAGGGTGCTCAGCCCCAGCATTTT. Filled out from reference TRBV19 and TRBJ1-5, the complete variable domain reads DGGITQSPKYLFRKEGQNVTLSCEQNLNHDAMYWYRQDPGQGLRLIYYSQIVNDFQKGDIAEGYSVSREKKESFPLTVTSAQKNPTAFYLCASSILGQGAQPQHFGDGTRLSIL.

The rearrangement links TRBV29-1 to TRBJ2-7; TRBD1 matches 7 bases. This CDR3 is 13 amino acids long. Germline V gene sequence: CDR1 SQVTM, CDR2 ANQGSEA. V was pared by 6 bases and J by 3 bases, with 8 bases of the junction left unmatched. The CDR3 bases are TGCAGCGTGACCGGGACAGTCGGCTACGAGCAGTACTTC. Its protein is CSVTGTVGYEQYF.

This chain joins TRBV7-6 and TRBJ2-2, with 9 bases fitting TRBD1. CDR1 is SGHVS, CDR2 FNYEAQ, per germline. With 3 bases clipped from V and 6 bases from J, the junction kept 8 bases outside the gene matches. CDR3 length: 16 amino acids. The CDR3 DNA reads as TGTGCCAGCAGCTTGGGTGACAGGGGGATGGCCGGGGAGCTGTTTTTT. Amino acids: CASSLGDRGMAGELFF.

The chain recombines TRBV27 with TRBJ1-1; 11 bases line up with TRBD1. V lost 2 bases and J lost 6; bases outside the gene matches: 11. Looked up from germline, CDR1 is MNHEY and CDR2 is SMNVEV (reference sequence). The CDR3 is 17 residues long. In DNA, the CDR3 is TGTGCCAGCAGTTTAAAAGCCCGAGGACAGGGGGCTGCTGAAGCTTTCTTT. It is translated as CASSLKARGQGAAEAFF.

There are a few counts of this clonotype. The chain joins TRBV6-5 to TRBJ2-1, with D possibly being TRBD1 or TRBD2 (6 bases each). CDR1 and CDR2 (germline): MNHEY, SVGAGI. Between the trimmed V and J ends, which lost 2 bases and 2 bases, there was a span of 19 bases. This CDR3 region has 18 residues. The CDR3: CASSYGGLANPPYNEQFF. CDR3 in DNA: TGTGCCAGCAGTTACGGGGGGCTAGCCAACCCGCCCTACAATGAGCAGTTCTTC.